A single sample is the source of the 27 T cell receptor beta chains below, sequenced in a study of OX40 agonist ivuxolimab in advanced cancers. The protocol was immunoSEQ multiplex PCR, while the TCRdb copy is restricted to in-frame clones and leaves out a portion. The sample has tens of thousands of clones, about nine tenths seen once; the top ten hold roughly 11%. The input for sequencing was CD4+ or CD8+ T cells sorted from blood, taken in a trial of the OX40 agonist ivuxolimab. All receptors come from an adult with an advanced solid tumor such as melanoma, head and neck, liver or kidney cancer.

DNA for the CDR3: TGCAGCGTTGTGCTAGCGGGATCCTACGAGCAGTACTTC. Translated, it gives CSVVLAGSYEQYF. This chain links TRBV29-1 with TRBJ2-7, with 9 bases aligning to TRBD2. This CDR3 is built from 13 residues. Germline values: CDR1 SQVTM, CDR2 ANQGSEA. Trimming removed 4 bases from V and 1 base from J; junction bases left unmatched: 2.

This chain connects TRBV27 to TRBJ2-7; 11 bases are shared with TRBD1. This CDR3 has 15 amino acids. Germline CDR1 reads MNHEY; CDR2 reads SMNVEV (reference sequence). V dropped 4 bases and J dropped 6; count of bases not matched to a gene: 8. The CDR3 coding sequence is TGTGCCAGCAGTTACGACGGACAGGGGGCTCTCGAGCAGTACTTC. Its protein is CASSYDGQGALEQYF.

The gene calls are TRBV13 and TRBJ1-4, with 8 positions matching TRBD1. With 4 bases clipped from V and 5 bases from J, the junction kept 12 bases outside the gene matches. From germline, CDR1 is PRHDT and CDR2 FYEKMQ (reference sequence). This CDR3 contains 17 residues. DNA of the CDR3: TGTGCCAGCAGCTCTCCCGGACAGGGTTTTGGGAATGAAAAACTGTTTTTT. Translation gives CASSSPGQGFGNEKLFF.

The J gene is TRBJ2-7, the V gene TRBV4-2, with D unresolved. The length of the CDR3 is 14 residues. V was trimmed by 3 bases and J by 10 bases, leaving 19 bases between them. Germline CDR1 and CDR2: LGHNA and YNFKEQ. For the CDR3, the DNA is TGTGCCAGCAGCCATTCTGGACCAAAAAGTGAACAGTACTTC. This gives the protein CASSHSGPKSEQYF.

The chain carries TRBV6-6 and TRBJ1-1; D is ambiguous. The germline gives CDR1 MNHNY, CDR2 SVGAGI (reference sequence). This CDR3 spans 15 amino acids. Trimming removed 2 bases at V and 1 base at J, with 11 bases between. The CDR3 DNA reads as TGTGCCAGCAGTTACGCTTTAGTTGGGAACACTGAAGCTTTCTTT. Translation gives CASSYALVGNTEAFF.

V gene TRBV30 combines with J gene TRBJ1-1; tentative D call: TRBD1 (6 bases). Trimming stripped 5 bases from V and 8 bases from J, with 12 bases between. CDR1 GTSNPN and CDR2 SVGIG come from the germline V gene (reference sequence). The CDR3 has 11 amino acids. The CDR3 DNA follows: TGTGCCTGGGGACTAGACAGGGAAGCTTTCTTT. Translated: CAWGLDREAFF.

In this sample, this clone turned up once. V is TRBV14 and J is TRBJ1-3; D is unresolved. Trimming removed 0 bases at V and 0 bases at J, with 12 bases between. This CDR3 is built from 17 residues. Per germline, CDR1 SGHDN and CDR2 FVKESK. CDR3 DNA: TGTGCCAGCAGCCAAGATTTATTCCGGGCCTCTGGAAACACCATATATTTT. It encodes CASSQDLFRASGNTIYF.

J is TRBJ2-5 and V is TRBV15; the D is unclear. With the DNA end fitting TRBJ2-7 better, the J assignment may be wrong. The germline V gene has CDR1 LNHNV and CDR2 YYDKDF (reference sequence). CDR3 length: 17 amino acids. CDR3 protein: CATSRDHGNLALYEQYF. The CDR3 nucleotides read TGTGCCACCAGCAGAGACCATGGGAATTTGGCGCTCTACGAGCAGTACTTC.

The V gene is TRBV5-1, the J gene TRBJ2-7, with D perhaps TRBD1 (6 bases). The V end was cut by 0 bases, the J end by 2 bases, with 15 bases between. The V gene's germline CDR1 is SGHRS and CDR2 YFSETQ. This CDR3 is 16 amino acids long. CDR3 region: CASSLDPDSATYEQYF. The CDR3 nucleotides read TGCGCCAGCAGCTTGGACCCGGACAGTGCTACCTACGAGCAGTACTTC.

This rearrangement joins TRBV28 to TRBJ2-1, with 8 bases fitting TRBD2. Trimming removed 5 bases from V and 6 bases from J; junction bases left unmatched: 9. CDR3 length equals 15 residues. Germline CDR1 reads MDHEN; CDR2 reads SYDVKM. The CDR3 protein is CASSLGTSLINEQFF. The CDR3 DNA follows: TGTGCCAGCAGTCTCGGGACTAGTTTAATCAATGAGCAGTTCTTC.

This clone was seen only once. The chain couples TRBV29-1 to TRBJ2-2, with a tentative D call TRBD2 (5 bases). The CDR3 is 13 residues long. The V end lost 6 bases, the J end lost 0 bases, and 8 bases lay between the germline ends. The germline V gene encodes CDR1 SQVTM and CDR2 ANQGSEA. CDR3 in amino acids: CSVARANTGELFF. DNA for the CDR3: TGCAGCGTGGCGAGGGCGAACACCGGGGAGCTGTTTTTT.

This clone was observed a few times. The chain carries TRBV19 and TRBJ1-4; 9 bases map to TRBD1. The germline gives CDR1 LNHDA, CDR2 SQIVND (reference sequence). Trimming took 7 bases from V and 3 from J; bases not matched to a gene: 15. The CDR3 has 18 amino acids. CDR3 protein: CASTYRTGAGGANEKLFF. The CDR3 DNA sequence: TGTGCCAGTACCTATCGGACAGGGGCCGGAGGCGCTAATGAAAAACTGTTTTTT. The full variable domain, rest sourced from reference TRBV19 and TRBJ1-4, is DGGITQSPKYLFRKEGQNVTLSCEQNLNHDAMYWYRQDPGQGLRLIYYSQIVNDFQKGDIAEGYSVSREKKESFPLTVTSAQKNPTAFYLCASTYRTGAGGANEKLFFGSGTQLSVL.

The rearrangement uses TRBV28 and TRBJ2-1; 9 nucleotides line up with TRBD1. This CDR3 is built from 15 residues. The V segment lost 7 bases and the J segment 10 bases; nucleotides outside the gene matches: 14. CDR1 is MDHEN and CDR2 is SYDVKM in the germline V gene. In DNA form, the CDR3 reads TGTGCCAGCATAGACCGGGACAGGGATTTTGTAGAGCAGTTCTTC. Protein product: CASIDRDRDFVEQFF.

This clone was observed at least ten times. The chain links TRBV4-2 to TRBJ1-1; 7 bases agree with TRBD1. Germline trimming cut 5 bases from V and 1 base from J; bases unmatched to any gene: 7. The length of the CDR3 is 15 residues. The germline V gene encodes CDR1 LGHNA and CDR2 YNFKEQ. CDR3 sequence (DNA): TGTGCCAGCAGCTCTCCAGGGGGGACGAACACTGAAGCTTTCTTT. Its translation: CASSSPGGTNTEAFF.

The chain joins TRBV5-6 to TRBJ2-7; possible D gene TRBD1, 5 bases. This CDR3 comprises 14 residues. From germline, CDR1 is SGHDT and CDR2 YYEEEE. Trimming removed 0 bases from V and 5 bases from J, with 12 bases in between. CDR3 sequence reads: CASSLVREGDEQYF. The DNA for the CDR3 is TGTGCCAGCAGCTTGGTCAGGGAAGGAGACGAGCAGTACTTC.

This clone was counted a single time. This chain joins TRBV6-5 and TRBJ2-3; D gene unclear. CDR1 MNHEY and CDR2 SVGAGI come from the germline V gene. The length of the CDR3 is 13 residues. Between the trimmed V and J ends, which lost 2 bases and 2 bases, there was a span of 5 bases. The CDR3 bases are TGTGCCAGCAGTTACCCATACACAGATACGCAGTATTTT. It specifies CASSYPYTDTQYF.

The chain has TRBV7-9 and TRBJ2-3, with a possible D match to TRBD2 (6 bases). Germline V gene lookup returns CDR1 SEHNR and CDR2 FQNEAQ (reference sequence). V shed 5 bases and J shed 6 bases, with 12 bases lying between them. The CDR3 extends over 13 amino acids. The DNA of the CDR3 is TGTGCCAGCAGCCAGGGAGGATCGGATACGCAGTATTTT. It specifies CASSQGGSDTQYF.

A single count supports this clone. This chain links TRBV25-1 with TRBJ1-1; 7 bases are a match to TRBD1. The ends lost 4 bases at V and 0 bases at J; junction bases unmatched: 5. Looked up from germline, CDR1 is MGHDK and CDR2 is SYGVNS. CDR3 size: 15 residues. The CDR3 sequence: CASSVGTAMNTEAFF. DNA for the CDR3: TGTGCCAGCAGTGTGGGGACAGCTATGAACACTGAAGCTTTCTTT.

The CDR3 region has the DNA TGTGCCAGCAGCGCTCAGGATTTGAGCTCTGGAAACACCATATATTTT. Translating it yields CASSAQDLSSGNTIYF. J is TRBJ1-3 and V is TRBV5-4; no reliable D call. Germline V gives CDR1 SGHNT, CDR2 YYREEE (reference sequence). CDR3 size: 16 residues. The V and J ends lost 4 bases and 0 bases respectively, with 14 bases between them. The full variable domain, in which reference TRBV5-4 and TRBJ1-3 provide the parts outside the CDR3, is ETGVTQSPTHLIKTRGQQVTLRCSSQSGHNTVSWYQQALGQGPQFIFQYYREEENGRGNFPPRFSGLQFPNYSSELNVNALELDDSALYLCASSAQDLSSGNTIYFGEGSWLTVV.

The chain carries TRBV28 and TRBJ1-2, with D maybe TRBD1 (6 bases). The length of the CDR3 is 15 residues. The germline V and J ends were trimmed by 7 bases and 1 base, with 16 bases remaining between them. The germline gives CDR1 MDHEN, CDR2 SYDVKM. The CDR3 loop reads CASMLAGADNYGYTF. CDR3 in DNA: TGTGCCAGCATGCTAGCGGGGGCGGATAACTATGGCTACACCTTC.

J is TRBJ2-7 and V is TRBV5-8; the D gene could be TRBD1 or TRBD2 (5 bases each). V was pared by 4 bases and J by 1 base, with 15 bases between. CDR1 is SGHTS, CDR2 YDEGEE, per germline. The CDR3 loop spans 15 amino acids. CDR3 nucleotide sequence: TGTGCCAGCAGCCGTGCCGGGGACGGATCCTACGAGCAGTACTTC. This translates into CASSRAGDGSYEQYF.

This rearrangement joins TRBV29-1 to TRBJ1-2, with D possibly TRBD1 on 5 matching bases. Trimming left V 5 bases short and J 2 bases short, with 6 bases between. In germline, CDR1 is SQVTM, CDR2 ANQGSEA. This CDR3 has 11 amino acids. The CDR3: CSVWDNYGYTF. In nucleotides, the CDR3 is TGCAGCGTTTGGGACAACTATGGCTACACCTTC.

The chain joins TRBV2 to TRBJ1-1; D is uncertain. V was cut by 7 bases and J by 5 bases, with 8 bases left in between. This CDR3 has 11 residues. CDR1 and CDR2 from the germline V gene are SNHLY and FYNNEI. DNA of the CDR3: TGTGCCAGCATGACCGGAACTGAAGCTTTCTTT. Translation: CASMTGTEAFF.

This chain links TRBV27 with TRBJ1-2, with D maybe TRBD1 (5 bases). The CDR3 is made up of 15 amino acids. Germline lookup yields CDR1 MNHEY and CDR2 SMNVEV (reference sequence). Deletions cut 2 bases from V and 4 bases from J, with 14 bases between. The CDR3 region has the DNA TGTGCCAGCAGTTTAGTGGCAGGGTCCCGCTATGGCTACACCTTC. This codes for CASSLVAGSRYGYTF.

This clone was detected only once. The chain has TRBV29-1 and TRBJ2-1; TRBD1 matches 8 bases. Germline loops: CDR1 SQVTM, CDR2 ANQGSEA. The CDR3 has 15 amino acids. V shed 7 bases, J shed 4 bases, and the junction held 12 bases outside the gene matches. The CDR3 nucleotides are TGCAGCGCTCAGGGGGCGCGAGGCTTGTACAATGAGCAGTTCTTC. Translation: CSAQGARGLYNEQFF.

The V call is TRBV6-5, the J call TRBJ2-1; 9 bases map to TRBD1. The CDR3 is made up of 15 amino acids. Germline CDR1 reads MNHEY; CDR2 reads SVGAGI. J lost 0 bases, V lost 5 bases, and 2 bases had no gene match. CDR3 residues: CASSQGQGSYNEQFF. DNA for the CDR3: TGTGCCAGCAGTCAGGGACAGGGCTCCTACAATGAGCAGTTCTTC.

The chain combines TRBV7-6 with TRBJ1-1, with D unresolved. CDR3 length equals 13 residues. Germline V gene lookup returns CDR1 SGHVS and CDR2 FNYEAQ. The germline V and J ends were trimmed by 5 bases and 0 bases, with 7 bases remaining between them. CDR3 sequence reads: CASSISLNTEAFF. CDR3 nucleotides: TGTGCCAGCAGCATAAGTCTGAACACTGAAGCTTTCTTT. Full variable domain (rest looked up from reference TRBV7-6 and TRBJ1-1): GAGVSQSPRYKVTKRGQDVALRCDPISGHVSLYWYRQALGQGPEFLTYFNYEAQQDKSGLPNDRFSAERPEGSISTLTIQRTEQRDSAMYRCASSISLNTEAFFGQGTRLTVV.